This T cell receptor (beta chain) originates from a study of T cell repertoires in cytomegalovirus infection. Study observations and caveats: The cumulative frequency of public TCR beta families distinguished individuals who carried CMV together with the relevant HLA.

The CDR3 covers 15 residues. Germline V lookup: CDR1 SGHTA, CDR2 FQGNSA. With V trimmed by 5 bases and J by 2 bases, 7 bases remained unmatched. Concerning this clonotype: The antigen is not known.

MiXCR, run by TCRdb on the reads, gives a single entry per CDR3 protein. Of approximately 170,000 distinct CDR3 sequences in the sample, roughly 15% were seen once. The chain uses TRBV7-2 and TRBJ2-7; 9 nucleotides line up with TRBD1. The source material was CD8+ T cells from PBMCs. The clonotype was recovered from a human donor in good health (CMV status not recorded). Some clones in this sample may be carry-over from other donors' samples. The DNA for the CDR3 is TGTGCCAGCAGCCAACTAGGGACAGGGCCCTACGAGCAGTACTTC. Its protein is CASSQLGTGPYEQYF. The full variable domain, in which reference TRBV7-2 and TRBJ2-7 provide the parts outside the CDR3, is GAGVSQSPSNKVTEKGKDVELRCDPISGHTALYWYRQSLGQGLEFLIYFQGNSAPDKSGLPSDRFSAERTGGSVSTLTIQRTQQEDSAVYLCASSQLGTGPYEQYFGPGTRLTVT.